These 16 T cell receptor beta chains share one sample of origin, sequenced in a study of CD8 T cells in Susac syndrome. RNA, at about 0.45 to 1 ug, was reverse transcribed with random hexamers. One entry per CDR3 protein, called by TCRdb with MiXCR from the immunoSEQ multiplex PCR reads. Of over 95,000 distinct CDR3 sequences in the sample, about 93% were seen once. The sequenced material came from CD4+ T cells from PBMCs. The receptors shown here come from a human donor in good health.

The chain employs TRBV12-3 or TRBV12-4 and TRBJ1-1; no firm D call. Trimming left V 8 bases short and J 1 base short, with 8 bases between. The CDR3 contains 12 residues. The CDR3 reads CASFRGNTEAFF. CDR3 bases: TGTGCCAGCTTCCGGGGGAACACTGAAGCTTTCTTT.

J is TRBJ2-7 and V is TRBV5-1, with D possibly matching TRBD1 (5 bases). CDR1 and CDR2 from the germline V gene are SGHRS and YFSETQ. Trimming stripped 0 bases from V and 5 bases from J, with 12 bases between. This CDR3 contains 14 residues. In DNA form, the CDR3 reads TGCGCCAGCAGCTTGGCTTCAGGGCTCAACGAGCAGTACTTC. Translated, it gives CASSLASGLNEQYF.

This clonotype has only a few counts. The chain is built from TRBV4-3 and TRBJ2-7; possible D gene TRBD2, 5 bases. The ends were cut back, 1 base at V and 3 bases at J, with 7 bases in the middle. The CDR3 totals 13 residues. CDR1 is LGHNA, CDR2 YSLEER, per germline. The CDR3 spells CASSQATSYEQYF. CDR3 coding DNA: TGCGCCAGCAGCCAAGCAACTAGCTACGAGCAGTACTTC.

Here the CDR3 DNA reads TGTGCCAGCAGCTTAACCCGGAGACTCACTGAAGCTTTCTTT. This encodes CASSLTRRLTEAFF. This chain links TRBV11-2 with TRBJ1-1; D is unclear. Germline lookup yields CDR1 SGHAT and CDR2 FQNNGV. V was shortened by 2 bases and J by 4 bases, with 11 bases between the two germline ends. The CDR3 loop spans 14 amino acids.

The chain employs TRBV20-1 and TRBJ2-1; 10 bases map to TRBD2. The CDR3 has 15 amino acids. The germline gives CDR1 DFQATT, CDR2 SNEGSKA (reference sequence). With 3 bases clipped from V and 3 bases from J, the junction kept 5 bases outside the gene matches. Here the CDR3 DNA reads TGCAGTGCTAGGGGACTAGCGTCACGCTACAATGAGCAGTTCTTC. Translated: CSARGLASRYNEQFF.

The CDR3 loop reads CASSLDLGRSTEAFF. CDR3 DNA: TGTGCCAGCAGCTTAGATTTAGGTAGGAGCACTGAAGCTTTCTTT. V is TRBV7-2 and J is TRBJ1-1, with D hard to call. Trimming pared 1 base from V and 4 bases from J, leaving 13 bases between. This CDR3 contains 15 residues. Germline loops: CDR1 SGHTA, CDR2 FQGNSA. The full variable domain, rest sourced from reference TRBV7-2 and TRBJ1-1, is GAGVSQSPSNKVTEKGKDVELRCDPISGHTALYWYRQSLGQGLEFLIYFQGNSAPDKSGLPSDRFSAERTGGSVSTLTIQRTQQEDSAVYLCASSLDLGRSTEAFFGQGTRLTVV.

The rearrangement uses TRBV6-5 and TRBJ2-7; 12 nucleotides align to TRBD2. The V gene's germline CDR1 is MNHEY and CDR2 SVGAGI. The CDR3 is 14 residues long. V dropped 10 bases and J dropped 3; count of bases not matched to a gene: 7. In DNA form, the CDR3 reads TGTGCCACGACGAAGGGACTAGCGGGCTACGAGCAGTACTTC. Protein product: CATTKGLAGYEQYF.

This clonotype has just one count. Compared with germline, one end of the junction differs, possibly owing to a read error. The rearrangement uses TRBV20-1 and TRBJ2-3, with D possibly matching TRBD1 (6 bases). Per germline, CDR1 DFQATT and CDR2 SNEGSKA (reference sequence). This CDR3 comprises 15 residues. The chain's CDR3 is CSARGLTTGPDTRYF. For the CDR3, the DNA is TGCAGTGCTAGAGGACTTACCACAGGGCCCGATACGCGGTATTTT.

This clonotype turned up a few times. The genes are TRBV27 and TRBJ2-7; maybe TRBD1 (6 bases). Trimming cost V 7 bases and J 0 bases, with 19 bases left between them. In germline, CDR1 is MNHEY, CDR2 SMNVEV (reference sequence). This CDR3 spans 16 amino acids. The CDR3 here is CASKGQLGASSYEQYF. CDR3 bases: TGTGCCAGCAAGGGCCAGCTGGGGGCAAGCTCCTACGAGCAGTACTTC.

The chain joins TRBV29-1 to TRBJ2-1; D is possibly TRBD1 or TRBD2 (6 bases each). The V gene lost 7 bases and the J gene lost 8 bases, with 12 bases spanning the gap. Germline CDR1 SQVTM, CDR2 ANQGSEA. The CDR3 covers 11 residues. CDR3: CSAIRGDEQFF. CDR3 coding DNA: TGCAGCGCAATTAGGGGGGATGAGCAGTTCTTC.

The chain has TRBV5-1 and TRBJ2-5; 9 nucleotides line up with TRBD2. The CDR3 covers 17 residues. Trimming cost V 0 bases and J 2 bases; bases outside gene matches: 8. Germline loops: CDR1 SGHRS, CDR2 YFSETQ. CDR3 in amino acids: CASSLAKSGGTQETQYF. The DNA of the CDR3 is TGCGCCAGCAGCTTGGCCAAGAGCGGGGGGACTCAAGAGACCCAGTACTTC.

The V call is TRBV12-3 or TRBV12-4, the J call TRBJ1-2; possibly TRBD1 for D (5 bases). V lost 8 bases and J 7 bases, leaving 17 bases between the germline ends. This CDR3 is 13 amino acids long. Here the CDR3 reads CASGRGPQGGYTF. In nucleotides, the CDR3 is TGTGCCAGCGGGCGGGGTCCGCAGGGTGGCTACACCTTC.

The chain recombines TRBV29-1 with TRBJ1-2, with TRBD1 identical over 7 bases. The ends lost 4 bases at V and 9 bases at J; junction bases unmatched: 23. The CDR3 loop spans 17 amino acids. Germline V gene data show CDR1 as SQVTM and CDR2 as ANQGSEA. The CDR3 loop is CSVGPLRQGIRSMSYTF. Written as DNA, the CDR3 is TGCAGCGTTGGGCCCCTGCGACAGGGAATCAGGTCTATGAGCTACACCTTC.

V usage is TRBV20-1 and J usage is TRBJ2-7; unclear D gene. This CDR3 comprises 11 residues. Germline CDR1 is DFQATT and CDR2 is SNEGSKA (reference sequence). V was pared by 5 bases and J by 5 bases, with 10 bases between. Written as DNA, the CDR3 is TGCAGTGCTCATGATGGCGACGAGCAGTACTTC. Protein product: CSAHDGDEQYF.

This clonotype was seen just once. CDR3 loop: CASSLQTSREELFF. DNA for the CDR3: TGTGCCAGCAGTTTACAGACCAGCCGAGAGGAGCTGTTTTTT. The rearrangement uses TRBV27 and TRBJ2-2; no firm D call. V was trimmed by 2 bases and J by 10 bases, leaving 14 bases between them. Per germline, CDR1 MNHEY and CDR2 SMNVEV (reference sequence). The CDR3 sequence is 14 residues long.

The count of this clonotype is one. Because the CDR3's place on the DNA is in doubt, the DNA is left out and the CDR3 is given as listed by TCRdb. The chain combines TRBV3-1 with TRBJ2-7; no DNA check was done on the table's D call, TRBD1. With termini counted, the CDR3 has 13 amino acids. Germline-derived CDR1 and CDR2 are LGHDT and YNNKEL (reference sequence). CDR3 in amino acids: CASSQFGPGEQYF.